What follows are 25 T cell receptor beta chains derived from one specimen sequenced in a study of cytomegalovirus exposure and HLA in healthy donors. 60 Vbeta and 13 Jbeta primers were used in PCR. Method: immunoSEQ multiplex PCR; TCRdb's copy keeps in-frame clones and lacks some. The sample includes 200,000 or so clones, approximately 80% seen only once; the top ten take 0.098%. Sequences were obtained from PBMCs. These receptors all come from a boy aged 2-9 years in good health and CMV-seronegative.

The genes are TRBV5-1 and TRBJ2-5; 8 positions agree with TRBD2. The CDR3 is made up of 14 amino acids. With 4 bases clipped from V and 1 base from J, the junction kept 3 bases outside the gene matches. Germline CDR1 and CDR2: SGHRS and YFSETQ. The DNA for the CDR3 is TGCGCCAGCAGCAACGGACTAGCCCAAGAGACCCAGTACTTC. This sequence encodes CASSNGLAQETQYF.

J is TRBJ2-7 and V is TRBV6-5, with 9 nucleotides matching TRBD1. Looked up from germline, CDR1 is MNHEY and CDR2 is SVGAGI. The junction had 6 bases not matched to a gene; V was cut back by 2 bases and J by 7 bases. The CDR3 spans 14 residues. The CDR3 DNA reads as TGTGCCAGCAGTTACGGGACAGGGAGTGGGGAGCAGTACTTC. Amino acids: CASSYGTGSGEQYF.

The chain recombines TRBV19 with TRBJ2-3, with D perhaps matching TRBD1 (5 bases). CDR1 and CDR2 from the germline V gene are LNHDA and SQIVND (reference sequence). CDR3 length: 14 residues. V lost 3 bases and J lost 13, with 20 bases in between. The CDR3 protein is CASSMGQGTDREYF. CDR3 coding DNA: TGTGCCAGTAGTATGGGGCAGGGAACGGATCGCGAGTATTTT. The full variable domain, its missing parts supplied by reference TRBV19 and TRBJ2-3, is DGGITQSPKYLFRKEGQNVTLSCEQNLNHDAMYWYRQDPGQGLRLIYYSQIVNDFQKGDIAEGYSVSREKKESFPLTVTSAQKNPTAFYLCASSMGQGTDREYFGPGTRLTVL.

The rearrangement uses TRBV7-2 and TRBJ2-1, with 8 bases identical to TRBD1. Germline values: CDR1 SGHTA, CDR2 FQGNSA. The CDR3 runs to 15 residues. The J segment lost 6 bases and the V segment lost 0 bases, leaving 4 bases of the junction unmatched. The CDR3: CASSLAGQATNEQFF. The CDR3 DNA reads TGTGCCAGCAGCTTAGCGGGACAGGCCACCAATGAGCAGTTCTTC.

The chain links TRBV5-6 to TRBJ1-6, with D perhaps TRBD1 (5 bases). The germline CDR1 and CDR2 sequences are SGHDT and YYEEEE. Trimming cost V 1 base and J 10 bases, with 15 bases left between them. This CDR3 comprises 15 residues. CDR3 in DNA: TGTGCCAGCAGCTTGAGTCCGGGACTAAGCTCACCCCTCCACTTT. This translates into CASSLSPGLSSPLHF.

Written as DNA, the CDR3 is TGTGCCAGCAGCCACGGACTAGCGGGGGTCCAAGAGACCCAGTACTTC. This codes for CASSHGLAGVQETQYF. This chain links TRBV7-2 with TRBJ2-5; 13 bases fit TRBD2. CDR3 length equals 16 residues. Germline V gives CDR1 SGHTA, CDR2 FQGNSA. The V gene end was trimmed by 5 bases and the J gene end by 1 base; junction bases not matched to a gene: 4. The full variable domain, its missing parts supplied by reference TRBV7-2 and TRBJ2-5, is GAGVSQSPSNKVTEKGKDVELRCDPISGHTALYWYRQSLGQGLEFLIYFQGNSAPDKSGLPSDRFSAERTGGSVSTLTIQRTQQEDSAVYLCASSHGLAGVQETQYFGPGTRLLVL.

The chain joins TRBV19 to TRBJ1-1, with D uncertain. The germline V gene encodes CDR1 LNHDA and CDR2 SQIVND (reference sequence). With 2 bases removed from V and 4 bases from J, the gap between germline ends came to 14 bases. The length of the CDR3 is 15 residues. The CDR3 region is CASSIIFVGSTEAFF. In DNA form, the CDR3 reads TGTGCCAGTAGTATAATTTTTGTTGGGAGCACTGAAGCTTTCTTT.

The chain combines TRBV20-1 with TRBJ2-1; D call uncertain. Per the germline V gene, CDR1 is DFQATT and CDR2 is SNEGSKA (reference sequence). This CDR3 is 11 amino acids long. V lost 6 bases and J lost 6, with 9 bases in between. The CDR3 coding sequence is TGCAGTGCCCCTGAGGTCAATGAGCAGTTCTTC. Its protein product is CSAPEVNEQFF.

The chain combines TRBV6-1 with TRBJ2-2; D perhaps matches TRBD2 (5 bases). In germline, CDR1 is MNHNS, CDR2 SASEGT. The length of the CDR3 is 16 residues. The V end was cut by 2 bases, the J end by 5 bases, with 15 bases between. The CDR3 nucleotides are TGTGCCAGCAGTGAACTGTCCCGGGGTACTACCGGGGAGCTGTTTTTT. Protein product: CASSELSRGTTGELFF.

V gene TRBV5-1 combines with J gene TRBJ1-2; D is ambiguous. CDR1 SGHRS and CDR2 YFSETQ come from the germline V gene. Trimming pared 1 base from V and 8 bases from J, leaving 12 bases between. The CDR3 totals 13 residues. Here the CDR3 reads CASSLRRVGGYTF. Here the CDR3 DNA reads TGCGCCAGCAGCTTGAGGCGGGTAGGGGGCTACACCTTC.

This chain connects TRBV10-1 to TRBJ1-1; the D is unclear. This CDR3 has 15 amino acids. Germline V CDR1 and CDR2: WNHNN, SYGVQD (reference sequence). V lost 2 bases, J lost 4 bases, and 14 bases lay in between. CDR3 bases: TGCGCCAGCAGTGAGCCCCCCGGGGAGGGCACTGAAGCTTTCTTT. Translation: CASSEPPGEGTEAFF.

The chain couples TRBV4-3 to TRBJ1-3, with D unclear. The V gene lost 0 bases and the J gene lost 0 bases, with 3 bases spanning the gap. Germline CDR1 LGHNA, CDR2 YSLEER. This CDR3 spans 14 amino acids. The CDR3 region is CASSQDYSGNTIYF. CDR3 DNA sequence: TGCGCCAGCAGCCAAGATTACTCTGGAAACACCATATATTTT.

The genes are TRBV7-2 and TRBJ2-3; 14 bases are shared with TRBD2. This CDR3 is 18 amino acids long. Germline V gene sequence: CDR1 SGHTA, CDR2 FQGNSA. J gave up 4 bases and V 1 base, and 7 bases lay outside the gene matches. CDR3 in DNA: TGTGCCAGCAGCTTAGTGTCGACTAGCGGGGGGGCCTCAGATACGCAGTATTTT. It encodes CASSLVSTSGGASDTQYF.

The chain joins TRBV13 to TRBJ2-7; 12 nucleotides align to TRBD2. CDR1 is PRHDT and CDR2 is FYEKMQ in the germline V gene (reference sequence). Trimming at V came to 3 bases and at J to 7 bases, leaving 7 bases not matched to a gene. The CDR3 has 15 amino acids. As DNA, the CDR3 is TGTGCCAGCAGCTTGGATCTAGCGGGGGGGCGTGAGCAGTACTTC. Protein sequence: CASSLDLAGGREQYF.

V is TRBV4-1 and J is TRBJ2-1, with 8 bases fitting TRBD1. V was pared by 4 bases and J by 5 bases, with 4 bases of the junction left unmatched. The CDR3 sequence is 14 residues long. Germline V gene data show CDR1 as MGHRA and CDR2 as YSYEKL. The CDR3 sequence is CASSRGQGHNEQFF. Here the CDR3 DNA reads TGCGCCAGCAGCCGAGGACAGGGACACAATGAGCAGTTCTTC.

The chain joins TRBV29-1 to TRBJ2-7, with 9 bases that match TRBD1. CDR1 is SQVTM and CDR2 is ANQGSEA in the germline V gene. V was pared by 6 bases and J by 5 bases, with 8 bases of the junction left unmatched. CDR3 length: 13 residues. The CDR3 DNA follows: TGCAGCGTGGGGGGGACAGGGCGGCACGAGCAGTACTTC. The encoded protein is CSVGGTGRHEQYF.

This chain connects TRBV18 to TRBJ2-7; 8 positions agree with TRBD1. The germline V gene encodes CDR1 KGHSH and CDR2 LQKENI. The V and J ends lost 2 bases and 1 base, in that order; junction bases with no gene match: 4. The CDR3 contains 15 residues. DNA for the CDR3: TGTGCCAGCTCACCAAGGACAGGGTTGTCCTACGAGCAGTACTTC. Protein product: CASSPRTGLSYEQYF.

There are a few counts of this clone. The CDR3 loop reads CASRGTEYQETQYF. The CDR3 nucleotides read TGTGCCAGCAGAGGGACAGAGTACCAAGAGACCCAGTACTTC. This chain uses TRBV6-6 with TRBJ2-5; 7 bases map to TRBD1. Germline CDR1 is MNHNY and CDR2 is SVGAGI (reference sequence). Trimming at V came to 6 bases and at J to 0 bases, leaving 4 bases not matched to a gene. This CDR3 spans 14 amino acids.

CDR3 sequence: CASRPQGISGNTIYF. The CDR3 region has the DNA TGTGCCAGCAGACCCCAGGGGATCTCTGGAAACACCATATATTTT. This chain links TRBV6-6 with TRBJ1-3; D might be TRBD1 (6 bases). V was shortened by 6 bases and J by 0 bases, with 12 bases between the two germline ends. The germline gives CDR1 MNHNY, CDR2 SVGAGI (reference sequence). This CDR3 spans 15 amino acids.

This clone was seen more than once but under ten times. This chain connects TRBV13 to TRBJ1-6; 9 bases line up with TRBD1. With 4 bases clipped from V and 7 bases from J, the junction kept 5 bases outside the gene matches. Per the germline V gene, CDR1 is PRHDT and CDR2 is FYEKMQ (reference sequence). CDR3 length: 15 residues. CDR3 residues: CASSYGTGSNSPLHF. The CDR3 DNA is TGTGCCAGCAGCTACGGGACAGGGTCGAATTCACCCCTCCACTTT.

This chain links TRBV5-6 with TRBJ2-5, with 8 bases identical to TRBD1. The J call may be faulty, since TRBJ2-7 better matches the DNA end. Germline V CDR1 and CDR2: SGHDT, YYEEEE. CDR3 size: 17 residues. The CDR3 DNA is TGTGCCAGCAGCCCGCGTCCATTTCACAGGGGGTCAGACGAGCAGTACTTC. This encodes CASSPRPFHRGSDEQYF.

The J gene is TRBJ1-2, the V gene TRBV6-5, with 11 bases that match TRBD1. The CDR3 contains 12 residues. CDR1 MNHEY and CDR2 SVGAGI come from the germline V gene. V was clipped by 6 bases and J by 8 bases; unmatched bases: 2. The CDR3 region has the DNA TGTGCCAGCAGCGGGACAGGGGGAGGCTACACCTTC. Protein sequence: CASSGTGGGYTF.

CDR3 DNA: TGCAGTGCTAGAGGGGCAAGGACCCAGTACTTC. Its protein product is CSARGARTQYF. The chain combines TRBV20-1 with TRBJ2-5; unclear D gene. The germline CDR1 and CDR2 sequences are DFQATT and SNEGSKA (reference sequence). This CDR3 has 11 residues. V shed 1 base and J shed 7 bases, with 7 bases lying between them.

The chain employs TRBV2 and TRBJ2-3, with D possibly matching TRBD1 (6 bases). V was pared by 3 bases and J by 4 bases, with 17 bases between. The CDR3 contains 16 residues. Germline V gives CDR1 SNHLY, CDR2 FYNNEI. CDR3 sequence: CASSDSRDTASDTQYF. The CDR3 DNA sequence: TGTGCCAGCAGTGATTCTAGGGACACAGCCTCAGATACGCAGTATTTT. The full variable domain, rest sourced from reference TRBV2 and TRBJ2-3, is EPEVTQTPSHQVTQMGQEVILRCVPISNHLYFYWYRQILGQKVEFLVSFYNNEISEKSEIFDDQFSVERPDGSNFTLKIRSTKLEDSAMYFCASSDSRDTASDTQYFGPGTRLTVL.

This clone was detected once. One junction end disagrees with the germline gene, perhaps due to a read error. The CDR3 is CSSSPTGGEGNIQYF. The CDR3 nucleotides read TGTTCCAGCAGCCCCACGGGGGGGGAGGGAAACATTCAGTACTTC. The chain combines TRBV7-9 with TRBJ2-4; 8 nucleotides align to TRBD2. Germline assignment: CDR1 SEHNR and CDR2 FQNEAQ (reference sequence). The CDR3 totals 15 residues. The variable domain in full, with the rest retrieved from reference TRBV7-9 and TRBJ2-4, is DTGVSQNPRHKITKRGQNVTFRCDPISEHNRLYWYRQTLGQGPEFLTYFQNEAQLEKSRLLSDRFSAERPKGSFSTLEIQRTEQGDSAMYLCSSSPTGGEGNIQYFGAGTRLSVL.